This is a list of T cell receptor beta chains from one sample in a study of memory CD4+ T cells and cytomegalovirus serostatus. Profiled with immunoSEQ multiplex PCR; TCRdb holds only in-frame clones, not every one. The data show tens of thousands of clones, approximately 80% seen once. What was sequenced was memory CD4+ T cells from blood. Receptors originate from an adult in good health and CMV-seronegative. The CDR3 runs from the conserved cysteine through the conserved F or W. Fields, in order: D gene, clone size, V gene, J gene, CDR3 protein, CDR3 DNA. The D gene is left open where the match is weak. Clone size, where shown, is once, few, many, or a class for clones that have expanded.

>.|.|TRBV6-5|TRBJ1-5
CASTPDPNQPQHF
TGTGCCAGCACCCCAGATCCCAATCAGCCCCAGCATTTT
>.|.|TRBV5-1|TRBJ2-7
CASNRLGAGIHEQYF
TGCGCCAGCAACCGACTCGGGGCAGGTATCCACGAGCAGTACTTC
>TRBD1|.|TRBV30|TRBJ1-2
CASYRDRVAAGGGYTF
TGTGCCTCGTACCGGGACAGGGTAGCCGCCGGGGGTGGCTACACCTTC
>.|.|TRBV18|TRBJ2-3
CASSPPISTDTQYF
TGTGCCAGCTCACCACCGATAAGCACAGATACGCAGTATTTT
>.|.|TRBV25-1|TRBJ1-4
CASSEVTTNEKLFF
TGTGCCAGCAGTGAGGTCACAACTAATGAAAAACTGTTTTTT
>.|.|TRBV5-6|TRBJ1-2
CASSLSRDYGYTF
TGTGCCAGCAGCTTGTCCCGGGACTATGGCTACACCTTC
>.|.|TRBV6-6|TRBJ1-1
CASDGLPSDTEAFF
TGTGCCTCCGACGGACTTCCCTCTGACACTGAAGCTTTCTTT
>TRBD2|once|TRBV19|TRBJ2-7
CASSGGTSGSSFEQYF
TGTGCCAGTAGTGGGGGAACTAGCGGGAGTTCTTTCGAGCAGTACTTC
>.|.|TRBV27|TRBJ1-4
CASSFPQTRNEKLFF
TGTGCCAGCAGTTTTCCCCAGACTCGAAATGAAAAACTGTTTTTT
>TRBD2|.|TRBV7-6|TRBJ2-1
CASSLGLAGDNEQFF
TGTGCCAGCAGCTTAGGACTAGCGGGAGACAATGAGCAGTTCTTC
>.|few|TRBV14|TRBJ2-2
CASSRMGGPTGELFF
TGTGCCAGCAGCCGAATGGGGGGGCCCACCGGGGAGCTGTTTTTT
>TRBD1|once|TRBV7-2|TRBJ1-2
CASSLDRGRIGGYTF
TGTGCCAGCAGCTTAGACAGGGGGCGCATCGGTGGCTACACCTTC
>.|.|TRBV5-1|TRBJ2-7
CASSLAGSGAANYEQYF
TGCGCCAGCAGCTTGGCCGGTTCGGGGGCGGCCAACTACGAGCAGTACTTC
>.|.|TRBV5-8|TRBJ1-2
CASSLVSANGYTF
TGTGCCAGCAGCCTAGTCTCAGCCAATGGCTACACCTTC
>.|.|TRBV20-1|TRBJ1-2
CSARGRDGYTF
TGCAGTGCTAGAGGGCGAGATGGCTACACCTTC
>TRBD2|.|TRBV27|TRBJ2-2
CASGGLAGGELFF
TGTGCCAGCGGCGGACTAGCTGGCGGGGAGCTGTTTTTT
>TRBD2|.|TRBV7-3|TRBJ2-6
CASSLGGAGANVLTF
TGTGCCAGCAGCCTCGGGGGGGCTGGGGCCAACGTCCTGACTTTC
>.|.|TRBV9|TRBJ1-2
CASSPHLSRGVGNYGYTF
TGTGCCAGCAGCCCCCACCTCAGCCGTGGGGTTGGTAACTATGGCTACACCTTC
>.|once|TRBV9|TRBJ2-1
CASSLGWAQGYNEQFF
TGTGCCAGCAGCCTAGGGTGGGCTCAAGGATACAATGAGCAGTTCTTC
>.|.|TRBV28|TRBJ2-5
CASRSLHSRETQYF
TGTGCCAGCAGGTCCCTCCACTCGCGAGAGACCCAGTACTTC
>.|.|TRBV7-2|TRBJ2-7
CASSLMKLGNEQYF
TGTGCCAGCAGCCTAATGAAGTTGGGAAACGAGCAGTACTTC
>TRBD1|few|TRBV2|TRBJ1-2
CASSTGQIYGYTF
TGTGCCAGCAGTACGGGACAGATCTATGGCTACACCTTC